A single sample is the source of the 10 T cell receptor beta chains below, sequenced in a study of OX40 agonist ivuxolimab in advanced cancers. Profiled with immunoSEQ multiplex PCR; TCRdb holds only in-frame clones, not every one. The sample shows about 54,000 clones, under 95% of them seen only once. The specimen comprised CD4+ or CD8+ T cells sorted from blood, sampled in a trial of the OX40 agonist ivuxolimab. Receptor source: an adult with an advanced solid tumor such as melanoma, head and neck, liver or kidney cancer.

The chain uses TRBV29-1 and TRBJ1-3; D unresolved. Looked up from germline, CDR1 is SQVTM and CDR2 is ANQGSEA. Trimming cost V 0 bases and J 2 bases, with 14 bases left between them. This CDR3 spans 16 amino acids. CDR3 nucleotide sequence: TGCAGCGTTGAAGATCTTGAGAGTATCCCTGGAAACACCATATATTTT. Its translation: CSVEDLESIPGNTIYF.

The chain uses TRBV19 and TRBJ2-2; 7 nucleotides align to TRBD1. CDR3 length: 16 amino acids. CDR1 LNHDA and CDR2 SQIVND come from the germline V gene (reference sequence). Losses at the gene ends were 7 bases for V and 7 bases for J; bases not matched to a gene: 15. CDR3 DNA: TGTGCCAGTATTAGAGGAGACAGGGCCCTGGGCGGGGAGCTGTTTTTT. Protein sequence: CASIRGDRALGGELFF. The full variable domain, with the rest looked up from reference TRBV19 and TRBJ2-2, is DGGITQSPKYLFRKEGQNVTLSCEQNLNHDAMYWYRQDPGQGLRLIYYSQIVNDFQKGDIAEGYSVSREKKESFPLTVTSAQKNPTAFYLCASIRGDRALGGELFFGEGSRLTVL.

The chain is built from TRBV29-1 and TRBJ2-1; D is unclear. Germline values: CDR1 SQVTM, CDR2 ANQGSEA. The CDR3 length is 15 residues. Between the trimmed V and J ends, which lost 5 bases and 1 base, there was a span of 15 bases. CDR3 loop: CSVPEQRNSYNEQFF. The CDR3 bases are TGCAGCGTTCCCGAGCAGCGTAATTCCTACAATGAGCAGTTCTTC.

The rearrangement joins TRBV6-1 to TRBJ1-5; D unclear. This CDR3 is built from 14 residues. The V end lost 3 bases, the J end lost 5 bases, and 11 bases lay between the germline ends. Germline V gene data show CDR1 as MNHNS and CDR2 as SASEGT. The CDR3 sequence: CASSDKFVDQPQHF. CDR3 nucleotide sequence: TGTGCCAGCAGTGATAAGTTCGTAGATCAGCCCCAGCATTTT.

The CDR3 DNA reads as TGTGCCAGCTCACCCGGGGGAGAATATCAGCCCCAGCATTTT. Protein sequence: CASSPGGEYQPQHF. The chain links TRBV18 to TRBJ1-5, with TRBD1 as a possible D gene (5 bases). The CDR3 runs to 14 residues. Looked up from germline, CDR1 is KGHSH and CDR2 is LQKENI. V lost 3 bases, J lost 5 bases, and 11 bases lay in between. Together with reference TRBV18 and TRBJ1-5, the CDR3 gives the full variable domain: NAGVMQNPRHLVRRRGQEARLRCSPMKGHSHVYWYRQLPEEGLKFMVYLQKENIIDESGMPKERFSAEFPKEGPSILRIQQVVRGDSAAYFCASSPGGEYQPQHFGDGTRLSIL.

V gene TRBV9 combines with J gene TRBJ2-1; the D gene is possibly TRBD2 (5 bases). The germline V gene has CDR1 SGDLS and CDR2 YYNGEE. This CDR3 is 15 amino acids long. The germline V and J ends were trimmed by 0 bases and 8 bases, with 15 bases remaining between them. CDR3 sequence reads: CASSVESGSRDEQFF. Written as DNA, the CDR3 is TGTGCCAGCAGCGTAGAGAGTGGGAGTAGGGATGAGCAGTTCTTC. Looking up the rest from reference TRBV9 and TRBJ2-1 gives the full variable domain: DSGVTQTPKHLITATGQRVTLRCSPRSGDLSVYWYQQSLDQGLQFLIQYYNGEERAKGNILERFSAQQFPDLHSELNLSSLELGDSALYFCASSVESGSRDEQFFGPGTRLTVL.

V and J are TRBV6-6 and TRBJ2-2; maybe TRBD2 (6 bases). The CDR3 has 12 amino acids. Germline CDR1 reads MNHNY; CDR2 reads SVGAGI (reference sequence). The V end lost 4 bases, the J end lost 7 bases, and 7 bases lay between the germline ends. Here the CDR3 DNA reads TGTGCCAGCAGTTCGGGGGACGGGGAGCTGTTTTTT. Its protein is CASSSGDGELFF.

The rearrangement uses TRBV18 and TRBJ2-1; 7 bases line up with TRBD2. The CDR3 has 15 amino acids. The junction had 11 bases not matched to a gene; V was cut back by 3 bases and J by 9 bases. CDR1 KGHSH and CDR2 LQKENI come from the germline V gene. The CDR3 loop reads CASSPSGGPTSEQFF. The CDR3 DNA sequence: TGTGCCAGCTCACCGTCGGGAGGTCCTACAAGTGAGCAGTTCTTC.

The rearrangement joins TRBV25-1 to TRBJ2-5; D remains unclear. The germline CDR1 and CDR2 sequences are MGHDK and SYGVNS. Trimming took 7 bases from V and 3 from J, leaving 12 bases between them. The CDR3 length is 13 residues. CDR3: CASISLPEETQYF. CDR3 nucleotide sequence: TGTGCCAGCATCTCCCTTCCCGAAGAGACCCAGTACTTC.

The chain joins TRBV28 to TRBJ2-5; D remains unclear. The CDR3 sequence is 15 residues long. The germline CDR1 and CDR2 sequences are MDHEN and SYDVKM. The ends were cut back, 5 bases at V and 2 bases at J, with 15 bases in the middle. Here the CDR3 DNA reads TGTGCCAGCAGTACACTGTGGGGAAAACAAGAGACCCAGTACTTC. It is translated as CASSTLWGKQETQYF.